The T cell receptor beta chain under discussion was sequenced for a study of human T cells and chemical hapten exposure. Study overall: Small differences in pooled library volume mainly drove the variation in TCR yields per sample.

Unique molecular identifiers were attached to individual cDNA molecules during library preparation. Original data processing: Individual samples carried between roughly 23,224 and 700,000 TCRs, with 85,000 to 100,000 as the median. TCRdb reprocessed the RACE reads via MiXCR and lists one record per CDR3 protein. TCRdb, not the original authors, processed these V and J calls. The sample has about 77,000 distinct CDR3 sequences; over 6.5% are singletons. Time point here: healthy volunteer bleed at 6 weeks. Unfractionated whole blood yielded total RNA. The V gene lost 4 bases and the J gene lost 2 bases, with 9 bases spanning the gap. CDR1 DFQATT and CDR2 SNEGSKA come from the germline V gene (reference sequence). The CDR3 extends over 12 amino acids. General observations from the study: TCRs above 1 in 1000 frequency did not change with DPC sensitization.

This clonotype was seen at least ten times. Its antigen is as yet unknown. The rearrangement uses TRBV20-1 and TRBJ2-7, with TRBD1 as a possible D gene (6 bases). The receptor was isolated from a female donor in good health. Some clones in this sample may be carry-over from other donors' samples. Material: whole blood. The CDR3 sequence is CSATTGTYEQYF. The CDR3 nucleotides read TGCAGTGCTACGACAGGTACCTACGAGCAGTACTTC.